This T cell receptor beta chain derives from a study of blood T cell repertoires in COVID-19. At the level of the study: Samples came from the United States, Italy and Spain, spanning acute and convalescent COVID-19. T cells, B-cell-depleted T cells, or PBMCs supplied cDNA or gDNA.

This CDR3 has 13 residues. Losses at the gene ends were 6 bases for V and 10 bases for J; bases not matched to a gene: 4. Germline CDR1 SGHDT, CDR2 YYEEEE. TCRdb's copy holds only in-frame clones and misses some; the assay was immunoSEQ multiplex PCR. The sample has about 66,000 clones, around 84% seen once. The chain carries TRBV5-6 and TRBJ2-1, with 13 bases fitting TRBD2. The specimen was peripheral blood. The receptor was derived from a man between 45 and 60 years old with active COVID-19. CDR3 region: CASTGLAGYEQFF. The CDR3 DNA reads as TGTGCCAGCACGGGACTAGCGGGATACGAGCAGTTCTTC.